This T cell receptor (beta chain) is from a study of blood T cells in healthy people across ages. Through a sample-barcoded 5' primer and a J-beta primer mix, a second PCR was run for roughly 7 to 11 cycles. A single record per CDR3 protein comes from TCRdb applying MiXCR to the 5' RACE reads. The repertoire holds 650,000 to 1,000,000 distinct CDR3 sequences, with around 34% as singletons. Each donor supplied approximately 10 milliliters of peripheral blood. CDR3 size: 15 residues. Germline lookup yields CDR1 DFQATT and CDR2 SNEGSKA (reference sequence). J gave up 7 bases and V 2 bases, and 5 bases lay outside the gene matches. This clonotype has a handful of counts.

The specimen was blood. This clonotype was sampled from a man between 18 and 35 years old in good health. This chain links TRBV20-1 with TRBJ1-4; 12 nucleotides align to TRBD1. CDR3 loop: CSARSGTGGSEKLFF. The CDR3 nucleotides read TGCAGTGCTAGATCCGGGACAGGGGGCTCTGAAAAACTGTTTTTT.